Listed below are T cell receptor beta chains from one sample, sequenced in a study of regulatory T cells in long-lasting Graves disease. MiXCR, applied by TCRdb to the multiplex PCR reads, yields one record per CDR3 protein. The sample includes a few hundred thousand distinct CDR3 sequences, approximately 15% of them seen just once. The same data also contributed to another study, on T cells in Graves' hyperthyroidism and ophthalmopathy.

The source material was peripheral blood mononuclear cells (PBMCs), sampled at new diagnosis, from a patient treated with antithyroid drugs. These receptors all stem from a man aged 35-49 years with Graves disease. CDR3s include the opening cysteine and the closing phenylalanine or tryptophan. Fields, in order: J gene, clone size, D gene, V gene, CDR3 protein, CDR3 DNA. The D gene is left open where the match is weak. Clone size is not always given. Where it is, it says once, few, many or a class for expanded clones.

J gene: TRBJ2-7
clone size: many
D gene: -
V gene: TRBV2
CDR3 protein: CASSDAGEQQYF
CDR3 DNA: TGTGCCAGCAGTGACGCAGGGGAGCAGCAGTACTTC

J gene: TRBJ1-1
clone size: many
D gene: -
V gene: TRBV2
CDR3 protein: CASSEGLNTEAFF
CDR3 DNA: TGTGCCAGCAGTGAAGGGCTGAACACTGAAGCTTTCTTT

J gene: TRBJ1-5
clone size: -
D gene: -
V gene: TRBV6-1
CDR3 protein: CASSAWTYDSNQPQHF
CDR3 DNA: TGTGCCAGCAGTGCATGGACTTACGATAGCAATCAGCCCCAGCATTTT

J gene: TRBJ1-2
clone size: -
D gene: -
V gene: TRBV28
CDR3 protein: CASSLKGYYGYTF
CDR3 DNA: TGTGCCAGCAGTTTAAAGGGTTACTATGGCTACACCTTC

J gene: TRBJ2-3
clone size: many
D gene: TRBD1
V gene: TRBV20-1
CDR3 protein: CSACGQGRDLRDADTQYF
CDR3 DNA: TGCAGTGCCTGTGGACAGGGAAGGGACCTCCGCGACGCAGATACGCAGTATTTT

J gene: TRBJ2-1
clone size: -
D gene: -
V gene: TRBV7-3
CDR3 protein: CASSSQGISNEQFF
CDR3 DNA: TGTGCCAGCAGCTCCCAGGGGATATCCAATGAGCAGTTCTTC

J gene: TRBJ2-5
clone size: many
D gene: -
V gene: TRBV6-2/TRBV6-3
CDR3 protein: CASSYSRSQETQYF
CDR3 DNA: TGTGCCAGCAGTTACTCGCGCAGCCAAGAGACCCAGTACTTC

J gene: TRBJ2-7
clone size: many
D gene: -
V gene: TRBV7-3
CDR3 protein: CASSLQGQEVYEQYF
CDR3 DNA: TGTGCCAGCAGCTTGCAGGGACAAGAGGTCTACGAGCAGTACTTC

J gene: TRBJ2-5
clone size: few
D gene: -
V gene: TRBV5-6
CDR3 protein: CASSSSLGNQETQYF
CDR3 DNA: TGTGCCAGCAGCTCTTCATTGGGCAATCAAGAGACCCAGTACTTC

J gene: TRBJ2-7
clone size: few
D gene: -
V gene: TRBV7-2
CDR3 protein: CASSYRAYEQYF
CDR3 DNA: TGTGCCAGCAGCTACAGGGCCTACGAGCAGTACTTC

J gene: TRBJ2-5
clone size: -
D gene: -
V gene: TRBV9
CDR3 protein: CASSGNPGSLETQYF
CDR3 DNA: TGTGCCAGCAGCGGAAATCCGGGAAGCCTAGAGACCCAGTACTTC

J gene: TRBJ2-5
clone size: -
D gene: -
V gene: TRBV5-1
CDR3 protein: CASSLWMGRETQYF
CDR3 DNA: TGCGCCAGCAGCTTGTGGATGGGGCGGGAGACCCAGTACTTC

J gene: TRBJ1-1
clone size: few
D gene: -
V gene: TRBV11-3
CDR3 protein: CASSDGTSTEALF
CDR3 DNA: TGTGCCAGCAGCGATGGGACATCCACTGAAGCTCTCTTT

J gene: TRBJ2-7
clone size: many
D gene: -
V gene: TRBV24-1
CDR3 protein: CATSDPASTGHEQYF
CDR3 DNA: TGTGCCACCAGTGATCCCGCCTCGACAGGCCACGAGCAGTACTTC

J gene: TRBJ1-2
clone size: many
D gene: -
V gene: TRBV7-3
CDR3 protein: CASSSNGGSYGYTF
CDR3 DNA: TGTGCCAGCAGCAGTAACGGGGGCAGCTATGGCTACACCTTC

J gene: TRBJ2-7
clone size: -
D gene: -
V gene: TRBV7-3
CDR3 protein: CASSLIGGPAWEKQYF
CDR3 DNA: TGTGCCAGCAGCCTCATCGGGGGGCCGGCGTGGGAAAAGCAGTACTTC

J gene: TRBJ2-7
clone size: many
D gene: TRBD1
V gene: TRBV7-8
CDR3 protein: CASSRKEQGPYEQYF
CDR3 DNA: TGTGCCAGCAGCCGGAAGGAACAGGGGCCCTACGAGCAGTACTTC

J gene: TRBJ1-2
clone size: many
D gene: -
V gene: TRBV11-2
CDR3 protein: CASSLSDYGYTF
CDR3 DNA: TGTGCCAGCAGCTTATCGGATTATGGCTACACCTTC

J gene: TRBJ2-2
clone size: few
D gene: -
V gene: TRBV7-9
CDR3 protein: CANSQAGGELFF
CDR3 DNA: TGTGCCAACAGTCAAGCGGGCGGGGAGCTGTTTTTT

J gene: TRBJ2-7
clone size: few
D gene: TRBD1
V gene: TRBV5-1
CDR3 protein: CASSFTGGSFYEQYF
CDR3 DNA: TGCGCCAGCAGTTTTACAGGGGGCTCTTTCTACGAGCAGTACTTC

J gene: TRBJ1-3
clone size: -
D gene: -
V gene: TRBV18
CDR3 protein: CASSPGVTGNTIYF
CDR3 DNA: TGTGCCAGCTCACCAGGGGTAACTGGAAACACCATATATTTT

J gene: TRBJ2-2
clone size: few
D gene: -
V gene: TRBV29-1
CDR3 protein: CSVGRQGELFF
CDR3 DNA: TGCAGCGTTGGGAGACAGGGGGAGCTGTTTTTT

J gene: TRBJ2-3
clone size: many
D gene: -
V gene: TRBV7-2
CDR3 protein: CASSLGAQDTQYF
CDR3 DNA: TGTGCCAGCAGCTTAGGGGCCCAGGATACGCAGTATTTT

J gene: TRBJ2-7
clone size: many
D gene: TRBD2
V gene: TRBV2
CDR3 protein: CASSRGGRTYEQYF
CDR3 DNA: TGTGCCAGCTCCCGGGGGGGCCGCACCTACGAGCAGTACTTC

J gene: TRBJ1-4
clone size: -
D gene: TRBD1
V gene: TRBV25-1
CDR3 protein: CASSDYTGGNEKLFF
CDR3 DNA: TGTGCCAGCAGTGACTATACAGGGGGCAATGAAAAACTGTTTTTT

J gene: TRBJ2-1
clone size: many
D gene: -
V gene: TRBV14
CDR3 protein: CASSQKQVPSYNEQFF
CDR3 DNA: TGTGCCAGCAGCCAAAAACAGGTACCCTCCTACAATGAGCAGTTCTTC

J gene: TRBJ2-1
clone size: -
D gene: TRBD2
V gene: TRBV2
CDR3 protein: CASKTPGGQNEQFF
CDR3 DNA: TGTGCCAGCAAAACCCCGGGGGGGCAAAATGAGCAGTTCTTC

J gene: TRBJ2-3
clone size: -
D gene: TRBD1
V gene: TRBV9
CDR3 protein: CASSVFGTGGSDTQYF
CDR3 DNA: TGTGCCAGCAGCGTATTCGGGACAGGGGGGTCAGATACGCAGTATTTT

J gene: TRBJ2-5
clone size: -
D gene: TRBD2
V gene: TRBV7-2
CDR3 protein: CASSLERGLLSETQYF
CDR3 DNA: TGTGCCAGCAGCTTAGAGCGGGGGCTCTTGTCAGAGACCCAGTACTTC

J gene: TRBJ2-3
clone size: -
D gene: -
V gene: TRBV4-1
CDR3 protein: CASSAGSGTDTQYF
CDR3 DNA: TGCGCCAGCAGCGCGGGGTCTGGTACAGATACGCAGTATTTT

J gene: TRBJ1-2
clone size: few
D gene: -
V gene: TRBV5-5
CDR3 protein: CASTWTAYNYGYTF
CDR3 DNA: TGTGCCAGCACCTGGACAGCTTATAACTATGGCTACACCTTC

J gene: TRBJ2-7
clone size: few
D gene: -
V gene: TRBV6-5
CDR3 protein: CASSYGHLIRPYEQYF
CDR3 DNA: TGTGCCAGCAGTTACGGTCATCTGATACGCCCCTACGAGCAGTACTTC

J gene: TRBJ2-4
clone size: many
D gene: -
V gene: TRBV14
CDR3 protein: CASSHLSTDPGDIQYF
CDR3 DNA: TGTGCCAGCAGCCACCTAAGCACGGATCCAGGGGACATTCAGTACTTC

J gene: TRBJ2-1
clone size: -
D gene: TRBD2
V gene: TRBV24-1
CDR3 protein: CATSDLLAGGESEQFF
CDR3 DNA: TGTGCCACCAGTGATCTACTAGCGGGGGGGGAATCCGAGCAGTTCTTC

J gene: TRBJ1-1
clone size: many
D gene: -
V gene: TRBV20-1
CDR3 protein: CSAIGTEAFF
CDR3 DNA: TGCAGTGCAATTGGGACTGAAGCTTTCTTT

J gene: TRBJ2-5
clone size: many
D gene: -
V gene: TRBV28
CDR3 protein: CASSYGQETQYF
CDR3 DNA: TGTGCCAGCTCCTACGGCCAAGAGACCCAGTACTTC

J gene: TRBJ2-1
clone size: many
D gene: -
V gene: TRBV20-1
CDR3 protein: CSASPGVSDNEQFF
CDR3 DNA: TGCAGTGCTAGTCCGGGGGTTTCGGACAATGAGCAGTTCTTC

J gene: TRBJ2-5
clone size: few
D gene: -
V gene: TRBV29-1
CDR3 protein: CSVDRDFQETQYF
CDR3 DNA: TGCAGCGTTGACAGGGACTTCCAAGAGACCCAGTACTTC

J gene: TRBJ2-1
clone size: -
D gene: TRBD2
V gene: TRBV3-1
CDR3 protein: CASSQGVLAANEQFF
CDR3 DNA: TGTGCCAGCAGCCAAGGTGTACTAGCGGCCAATGAGCAGTTCTTC

J gene: TRBJ1-1
clone size: -
D gene: -
V gene: TRBV5-6
CDR3 protein: CASSFGPGGAMNTEAFF
CDR3 DNA: TGTGCCAGCAGCTTCGGCCCGGGGGGAGCCATGAACACTGAAGCTTTCTTT

J gene: TRBJ2-2
clone size: few
D gene: TRBD1
V gene: TRBV18
CDR3 protein: CASSLGQGLTGELFF
CDR3 DNA: TGTGCCAGCTCACTCGGACAGGGGCTAACCGGGGAGCTGTTTTTT

J gene: TRBJ1-1
clone size: many
D gene: TRBD1
V gene: TRBV24-1
CDR3 protein: CATSDSGTGGTEAFF
CDR3 DNA: TGTGCCACCAGTGATTCCGGGACAGGGGGCACTGAAGCTTTCTTT

J gene: TRBJ1-2
clone size: many
D gene: -
V gene: TRBV12-3/TRBV12-4
CDR3 protein: CASSFVGSNYGYTF
CDR3 DNA: TGTGCCAGCAGTTTCGTTGGAAGTAACTATGGCTACACCTTC

J gene: TRBJ2-1
clone size: many
D gene: TRBD2
V gene: TRBV12-3/TRBV12-4
CDR3 protein: CASGLRRGGNEQFF
CDR3 DNA: TGTGCCAGCGGGTTACGGCGGGGGGGAAATGAGCAGTTCTTC

J gene: TRBJ2-5
clone size: many
D gene: TRBD1
V gene: TRBV11-2
CDR3 protein: CASSLNRGRGETQYF
CDR3 DNA: TGTGCCAGCAGCTTAAACAGGGGGCGCGGGGAGACCCAGTACTTC